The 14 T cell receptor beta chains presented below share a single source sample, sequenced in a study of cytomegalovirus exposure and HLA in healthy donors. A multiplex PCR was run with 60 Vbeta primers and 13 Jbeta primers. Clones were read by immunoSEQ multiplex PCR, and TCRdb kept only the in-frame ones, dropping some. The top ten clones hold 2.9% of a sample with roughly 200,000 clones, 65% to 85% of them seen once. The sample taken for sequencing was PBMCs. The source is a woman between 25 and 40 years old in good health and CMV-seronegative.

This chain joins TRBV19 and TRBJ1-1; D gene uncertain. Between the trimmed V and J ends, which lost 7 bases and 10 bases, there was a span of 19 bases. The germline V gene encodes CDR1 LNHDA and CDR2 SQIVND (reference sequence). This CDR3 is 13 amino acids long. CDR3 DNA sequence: TGTGCCAGTAAAAACAACGGGGTGCCAACAGCTTTCTTT. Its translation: CASKNNGVPTAFF.

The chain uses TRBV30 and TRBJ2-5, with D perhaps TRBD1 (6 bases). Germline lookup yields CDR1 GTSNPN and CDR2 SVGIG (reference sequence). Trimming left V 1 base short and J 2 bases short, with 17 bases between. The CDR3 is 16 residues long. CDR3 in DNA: TGTGCCTGGAGTGGTTTGGGGGCAACACGGCAAGAGACCCAGTACTTC. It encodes CAWSGLGATRQETQYF.

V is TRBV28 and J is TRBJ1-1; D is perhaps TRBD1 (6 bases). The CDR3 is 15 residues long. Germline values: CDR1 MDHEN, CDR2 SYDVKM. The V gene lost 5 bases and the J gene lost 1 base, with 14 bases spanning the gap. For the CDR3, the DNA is TGTGCCAGCAGTCCCACAGGGTTATGGAACACTGAAGCTTTCTTT. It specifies CASSPTGLWNTEAFF.

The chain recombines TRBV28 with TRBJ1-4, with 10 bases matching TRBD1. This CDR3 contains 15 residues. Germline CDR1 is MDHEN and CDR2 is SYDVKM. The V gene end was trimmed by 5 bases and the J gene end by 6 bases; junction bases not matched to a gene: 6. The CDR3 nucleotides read TGTGCCAGCAGTGGTACCGGGACAGGGGATGAAAAACTGTTTTTT. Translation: CASSGTGTGDEKLFF.

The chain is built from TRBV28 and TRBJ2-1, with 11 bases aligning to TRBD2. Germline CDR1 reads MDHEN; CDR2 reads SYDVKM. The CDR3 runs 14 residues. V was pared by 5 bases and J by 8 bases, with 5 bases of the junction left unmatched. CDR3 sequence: CASSILAGADEQFF. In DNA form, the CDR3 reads TGTGCCAGCAGTATACTAGCGGGAGCAGATGAGCAGTTCTTC.

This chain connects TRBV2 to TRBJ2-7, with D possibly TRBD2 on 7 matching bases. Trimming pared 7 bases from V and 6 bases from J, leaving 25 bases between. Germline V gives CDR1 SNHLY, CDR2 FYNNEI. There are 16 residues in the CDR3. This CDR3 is CASTPIRDYEGGEQYF. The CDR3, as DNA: TGTGCCAGCACCCCGATCCGGGACTACGAAGGGGGCGAGCAGTACTTC.

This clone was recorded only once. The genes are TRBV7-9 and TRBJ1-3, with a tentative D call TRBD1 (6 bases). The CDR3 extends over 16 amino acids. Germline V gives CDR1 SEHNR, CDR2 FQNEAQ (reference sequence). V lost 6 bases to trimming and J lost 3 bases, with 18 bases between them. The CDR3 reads CASSLMDSFRGNTIYF. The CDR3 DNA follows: TGTGCCAGCAGTTTAATGGACAGCTTTCGTGGAAACACCATATATTTT.

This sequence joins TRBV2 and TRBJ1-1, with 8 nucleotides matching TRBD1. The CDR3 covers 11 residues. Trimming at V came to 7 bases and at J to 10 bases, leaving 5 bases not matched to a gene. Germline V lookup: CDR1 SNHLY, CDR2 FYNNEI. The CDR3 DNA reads TGTGCCAGCACCTCCACAGGGGGAGCTTTCTTT. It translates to CASTSTGGAFF.

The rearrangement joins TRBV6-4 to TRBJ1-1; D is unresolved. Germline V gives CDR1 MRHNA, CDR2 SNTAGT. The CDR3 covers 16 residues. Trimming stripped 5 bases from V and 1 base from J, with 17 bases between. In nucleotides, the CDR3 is TGTGCCAGCAGTTACGCCCGAGGGTATTCGAACACTGAAGCTTTCTTT. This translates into CASSYARGYSNTEAFF.

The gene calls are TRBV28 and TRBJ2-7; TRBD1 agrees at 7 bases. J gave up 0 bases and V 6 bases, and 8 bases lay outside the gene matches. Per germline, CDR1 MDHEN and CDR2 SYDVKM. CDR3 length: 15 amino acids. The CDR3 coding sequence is TGTGCCAGCAGCCTGACAGGGCCTTTCTCCTACGAGCAGTACTTC. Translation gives CASSLTGPFSYEQYF.

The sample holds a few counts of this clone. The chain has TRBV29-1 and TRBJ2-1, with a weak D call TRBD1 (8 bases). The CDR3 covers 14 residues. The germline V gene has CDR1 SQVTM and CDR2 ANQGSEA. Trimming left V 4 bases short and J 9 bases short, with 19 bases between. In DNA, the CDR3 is TGCAGCGTTGGGTGGACAGGGAGGGAGCGTGAGCAGTTCTTC. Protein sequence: CSVGWTGREREQFF.

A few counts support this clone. The CDR3 is CASRLRITQGFQETQYF. DNA for the CDR3: TGCGCCAGCCGATTAAGGATTACGCAGGGGTTTCAAGAGACCCAGTACTTC. This chain uses TRBV5-1 with TRBJ2-5, with TRBD1 as a possible D gene (6 bases). This CDR3 is built from 17 residues. V lost 7 bases to trimming and J lost 2 bases, with 24 bases between them. Germline CDR1 reads SGHRS; CDR2 reads YFSETQ. The entire variable domain, with the rest obtained from reference TRBV5-1 and TRBJ2-5, is as follows: KAGVTQTPRYLIKTRGQQVTLSCSPISGHRSVSWYQQTPGQGLQFLFEYFSETQRNKGNFPGRFSGRQFSNSRSEMNVSTLELGDSALYLCASRLRITQGFQETQYFGPGTRLLVL.

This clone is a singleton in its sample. CDR3 nucleotides: TGTGCCAGCTCAGTATTAGGGGATGATGGCTACACCTTC. This translates into CASSVLGDDGYTF. The chain joins TRBV18 to TRBJ1-2, with a possible D match to TRBD1 (5 bases). Trimming removed 5 bases at V and 6 bases at J, with 13 bases between. Germline CDR1 KGHSH, CDR2 LQKENI. The CDR3 runs to 13 residues.

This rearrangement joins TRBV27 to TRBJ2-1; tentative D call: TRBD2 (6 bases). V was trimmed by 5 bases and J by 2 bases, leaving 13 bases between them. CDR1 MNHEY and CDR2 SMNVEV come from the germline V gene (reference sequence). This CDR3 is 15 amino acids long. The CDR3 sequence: CASSERTIPYNEQFF. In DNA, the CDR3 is TGTGCCAGCAGTGAACGGACTATTCCCTACAATGAGCAGTTCTTC.